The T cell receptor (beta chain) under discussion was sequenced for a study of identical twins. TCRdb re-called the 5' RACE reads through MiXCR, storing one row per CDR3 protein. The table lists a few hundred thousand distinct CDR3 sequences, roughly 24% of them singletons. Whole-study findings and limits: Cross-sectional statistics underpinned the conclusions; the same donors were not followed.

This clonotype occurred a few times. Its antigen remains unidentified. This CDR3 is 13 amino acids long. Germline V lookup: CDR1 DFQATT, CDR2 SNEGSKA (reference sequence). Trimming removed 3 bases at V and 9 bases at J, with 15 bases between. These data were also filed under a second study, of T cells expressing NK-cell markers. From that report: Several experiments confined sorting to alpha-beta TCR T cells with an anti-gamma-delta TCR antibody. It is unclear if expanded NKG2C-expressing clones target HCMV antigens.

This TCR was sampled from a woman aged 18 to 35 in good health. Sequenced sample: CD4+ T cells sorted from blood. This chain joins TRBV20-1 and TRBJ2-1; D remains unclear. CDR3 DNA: TGCAGTGCTAGGATCTATGGGCTAAGTGAGCAGTTCTTC. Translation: CSARIYGLSEQFF.